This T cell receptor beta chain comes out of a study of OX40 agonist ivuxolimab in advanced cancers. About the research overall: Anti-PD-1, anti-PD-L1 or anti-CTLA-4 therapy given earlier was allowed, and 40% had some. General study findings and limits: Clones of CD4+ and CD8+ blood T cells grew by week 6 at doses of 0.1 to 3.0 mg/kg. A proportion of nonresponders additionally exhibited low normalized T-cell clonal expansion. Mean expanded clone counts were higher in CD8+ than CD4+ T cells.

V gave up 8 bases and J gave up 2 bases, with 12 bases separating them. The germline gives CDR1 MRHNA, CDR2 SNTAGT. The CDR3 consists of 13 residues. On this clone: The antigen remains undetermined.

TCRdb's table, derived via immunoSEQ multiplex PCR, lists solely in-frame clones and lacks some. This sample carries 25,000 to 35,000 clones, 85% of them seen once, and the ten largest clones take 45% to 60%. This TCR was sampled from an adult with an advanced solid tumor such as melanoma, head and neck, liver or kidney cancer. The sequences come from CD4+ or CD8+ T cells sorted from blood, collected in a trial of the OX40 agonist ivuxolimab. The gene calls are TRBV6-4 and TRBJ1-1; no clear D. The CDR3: CASSDGINTEAFF. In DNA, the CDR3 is TGTGCCAGCTCGGACGGAATAAACACTGAAGCTTTCTTT.